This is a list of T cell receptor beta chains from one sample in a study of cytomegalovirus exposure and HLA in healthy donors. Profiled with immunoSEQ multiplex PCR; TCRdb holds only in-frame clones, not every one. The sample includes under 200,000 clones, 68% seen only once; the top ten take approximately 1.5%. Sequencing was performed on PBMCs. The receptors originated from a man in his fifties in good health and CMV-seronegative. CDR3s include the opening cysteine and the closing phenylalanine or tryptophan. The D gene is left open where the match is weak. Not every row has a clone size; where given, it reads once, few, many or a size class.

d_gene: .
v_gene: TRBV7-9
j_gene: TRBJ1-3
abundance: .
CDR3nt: TGTGCCAGCAGCTCGGCGAGACTGGCATCCGTCTCTGGAAACACCATATATTTT
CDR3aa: CASSSARLASVSGNTIYF

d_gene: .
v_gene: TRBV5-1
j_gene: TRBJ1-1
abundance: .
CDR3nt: TGCGCCAGCAGCTTGAACCCAGGGGTATCGAACACTGAAGCTTTCTTT
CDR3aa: CASSLNPGVSNTEAFF

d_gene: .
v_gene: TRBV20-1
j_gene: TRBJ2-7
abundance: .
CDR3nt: TGCAGTGCTAGCGGCGGGAACGAGCAGTACTTC
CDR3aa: CSASGGNEQYF

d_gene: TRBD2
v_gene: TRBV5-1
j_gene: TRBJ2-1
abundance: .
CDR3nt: TGCGCCAGCAGCTTGGGGGGGCTAGCGGGGGTCCAATACAATGAGCAGTTCTTC
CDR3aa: CASSLGGLAGVQYNEQFF

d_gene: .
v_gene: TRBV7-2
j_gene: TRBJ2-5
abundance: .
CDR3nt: TGTGCCAGCAGTCTGGTAGGGACAACCCAAGAGACCCAGTACTTC
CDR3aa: CASSLVGTTQETQYF

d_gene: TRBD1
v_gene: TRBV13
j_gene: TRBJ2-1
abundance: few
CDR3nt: TGTGCCAGCAGCTTCGACAGGGGGACTGAGCAGTTCTTC
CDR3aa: CASSFDRGTEQFF

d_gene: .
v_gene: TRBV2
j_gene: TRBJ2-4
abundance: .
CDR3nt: TGTGCCAGCAACAGGCAGGGGGGTCCCAAAAACATTCAGTACTTC
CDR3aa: CASNRQGGPKNIQYF

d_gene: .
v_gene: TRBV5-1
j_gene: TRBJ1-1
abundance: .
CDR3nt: TGCGCCAGCAGCTTGGGACAATTTAAGACTGAAGCTTTCTTT
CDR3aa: CASSLGQFKTEAFF

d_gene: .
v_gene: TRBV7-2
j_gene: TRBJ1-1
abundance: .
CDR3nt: TGTGCCAGCAGCTTAACAGGGCTAAGGACTGAAGCTTTCTTT
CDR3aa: CASSLTGLRTEAFF

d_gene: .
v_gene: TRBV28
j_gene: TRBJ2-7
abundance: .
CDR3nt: TGTGCCAGCAGTTCCGGGACACTTAGACTTTCCTACGAGCAGTACTTC
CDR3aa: CASSSGTLRLSYEQYF

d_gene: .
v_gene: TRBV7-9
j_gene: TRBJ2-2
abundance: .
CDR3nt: TGTGCCAGCAGCTTTACACAATCCAGGGGGGAGCTGTTTTTT
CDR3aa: CASSFTQSRGELFF

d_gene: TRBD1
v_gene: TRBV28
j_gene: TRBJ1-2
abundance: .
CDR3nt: TGTGCCGGACAGGGTCAGGGGGAATATGGCTACACCTTC
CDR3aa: CAGQGQGEYGYTF

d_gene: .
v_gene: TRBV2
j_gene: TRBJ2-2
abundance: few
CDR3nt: TGTGCCAGCAGTTGGCTAAACACGGGCACCGGGGAGCTGTTTTTT
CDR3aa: CASSWLNTGTGELFF

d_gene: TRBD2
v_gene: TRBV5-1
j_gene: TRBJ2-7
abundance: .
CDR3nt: TGCGCCAGCAGCAGGGTAAGCGGGGATGCCTACGAGCAGTACTTC
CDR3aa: CASSRVSGDAYEQYF

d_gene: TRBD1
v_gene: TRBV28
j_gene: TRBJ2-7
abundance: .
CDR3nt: TGTGCCAGCAGTATTCGACAGGGGAAGAGGTACGAGCAGTACTTC
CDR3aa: CASSIRQGKRYEQYF

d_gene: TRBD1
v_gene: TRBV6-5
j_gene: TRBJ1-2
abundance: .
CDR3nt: TGTGCCAGCAGTCTTAACAGGGGTGGGAACTATGGCTACACCTTC
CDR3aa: CASSLNRGGNYGYTF

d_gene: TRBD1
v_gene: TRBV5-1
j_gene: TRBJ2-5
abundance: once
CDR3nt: TGCGCCAGCAGCTTGGTAGCAGGGGGCGGAGAGACCCAGTACTTC
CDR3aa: CASSLVAGGGETQYF

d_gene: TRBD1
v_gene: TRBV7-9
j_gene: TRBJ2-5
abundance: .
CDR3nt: TGTGCCAGCAGCTTCCGACAGGGTGGCGGAGAGACCCAGTACTTC
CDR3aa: CASSFRQGGGETQYF

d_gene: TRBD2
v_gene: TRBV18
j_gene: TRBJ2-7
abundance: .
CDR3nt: TGTGCCAGCTCACCCGGGACTAGCGGCTACGAGCAGTACTTC
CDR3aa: CASSPGTSGYEQYF

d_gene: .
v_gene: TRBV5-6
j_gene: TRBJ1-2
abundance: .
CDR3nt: TGTGCCAGCAGCTTGGACAGGGCGAATGGCTACACCTTC
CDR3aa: CASSLDRANGYTF

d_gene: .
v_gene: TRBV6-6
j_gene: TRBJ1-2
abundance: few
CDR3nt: TGTGCCAGCAGTCCCCCGGGACAAGTTTGGGTCTACACCTTC
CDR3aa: CASSPPGQVWVYTF

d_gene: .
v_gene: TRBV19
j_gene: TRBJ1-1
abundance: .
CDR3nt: TGTGCCAGTAGTATAGGCAGGGCCACTGAAGCTTTCTTT
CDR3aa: CASSIGRATEAFF

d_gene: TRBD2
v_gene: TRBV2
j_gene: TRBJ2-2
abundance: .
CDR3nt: TGTGCCAGCTCCTACGCGCGGGGGGGCGGGGAGCTGTTTTTT
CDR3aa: CASSYARGGGELFF

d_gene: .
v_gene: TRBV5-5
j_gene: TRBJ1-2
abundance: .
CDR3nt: TGTGCCAGCAGCTTGGTTCCAGTTGGCTACACCTTC
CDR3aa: CASSLVPVGYTF

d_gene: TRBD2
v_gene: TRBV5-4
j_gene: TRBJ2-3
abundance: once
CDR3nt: TGTGCCAGCAGCCCTCGGAGTAGCGGGGGGCGCGGGACAGATACGCAGTATTTT
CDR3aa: CASSPRSSGGRGTDTQYF

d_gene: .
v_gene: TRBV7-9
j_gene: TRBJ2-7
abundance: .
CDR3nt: TGTGCCAGCAGCCCCGAGACCAGGAACGAGCAGTACTTC
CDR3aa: CASSPETRNEQYF

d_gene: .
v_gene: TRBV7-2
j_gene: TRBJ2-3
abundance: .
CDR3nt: TGTGCCAGCAGCCACGACAGGTACTCTAGCACAGATACGCAGTATTTT
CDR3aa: CASSHDRYSSTDTQYF

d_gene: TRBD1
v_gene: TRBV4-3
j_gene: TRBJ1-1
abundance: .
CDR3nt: TGCGCCAGCAGCCTAAGACAGGGGAGGACTGAAGCTTTCTTT
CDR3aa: CASSLRQGRTEAFF

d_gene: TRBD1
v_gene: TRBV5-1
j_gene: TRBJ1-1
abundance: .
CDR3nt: TGCGCCAGCAGCCTGACTACAGGGGGCACGAACACTGAAGCTTTCTTT
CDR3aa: CASSLTTGGTNTEAFF

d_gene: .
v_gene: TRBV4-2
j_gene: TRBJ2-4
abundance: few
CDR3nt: TGTGCCAGCAGCCAAGAAAGTTGGGCAGCGGACTGGGCCAAAAACATTCAGTACTTC
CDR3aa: CASSQESWAADWAKNIQYF

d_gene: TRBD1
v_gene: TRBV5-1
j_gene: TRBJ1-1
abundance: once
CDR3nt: TGCGCCAGCTTAGGACAGGGGAGGACTGAAGCTTTCTTT
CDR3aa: CASLGQGRTEAFF

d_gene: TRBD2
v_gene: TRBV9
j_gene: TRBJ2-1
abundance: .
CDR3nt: TGTGCCAGCAGCGTAGTTCCGGGGGGGCTGGGGAATGAGCAGTTCTTC
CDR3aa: CASSVVPGGLGNEQFF

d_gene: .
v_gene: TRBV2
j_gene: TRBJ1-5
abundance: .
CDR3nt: TGTGCCAGCAGTGAAGATGAGTATCAGCCCCAGCATTTT
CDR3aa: CASSEDEYQPQHF

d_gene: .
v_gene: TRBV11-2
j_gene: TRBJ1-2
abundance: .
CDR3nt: TGTGCCAGCAGCTTAGGGGGGGGCTATGGCTACACCTTC
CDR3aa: CASSLGGGYGYTF

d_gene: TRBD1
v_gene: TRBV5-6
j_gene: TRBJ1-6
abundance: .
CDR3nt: TGTGCCAGCAGCTTGTTGATGGGGACAGACTTTTCACCCCTCCACTTT
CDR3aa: CASSLLMGTDFSPLHF

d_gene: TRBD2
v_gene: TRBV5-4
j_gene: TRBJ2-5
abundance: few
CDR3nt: TGTGCCAGCAGCCCCAGCGGGGGGGGGAGGGAGACCCAGTACTTC
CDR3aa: CASSPSGGGRETQYF

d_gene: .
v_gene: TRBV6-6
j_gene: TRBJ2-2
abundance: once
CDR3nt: TGTGCCAGCAGGTCGACAGGATTGAACACCGGGGAGCTGTTTTTT
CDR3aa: CASRSTGLNTGELFF

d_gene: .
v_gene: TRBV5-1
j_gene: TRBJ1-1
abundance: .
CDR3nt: TGCGCCAGCAGCTTGGAAGCAGGGTCTATGAACACTGAAGCTTTCTTT
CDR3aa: CASSLEAGSMNTEAFF

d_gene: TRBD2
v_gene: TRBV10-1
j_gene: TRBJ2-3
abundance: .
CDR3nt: TGCGCCAGCAGTGAGTCTTACGCGGGGGGGCCCCTGATCACAGATACGCAGTATTTT
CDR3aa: CASSESYAGGPLITDTQYF

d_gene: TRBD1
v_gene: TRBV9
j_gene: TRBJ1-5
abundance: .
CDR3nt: TGTGCCAGCAGCGTAGGGGGACAGACTAATCAGCCCCAGCATTTT
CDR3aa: CASSVGGQTNQPQHF

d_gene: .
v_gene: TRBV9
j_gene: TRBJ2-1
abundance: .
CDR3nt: TGTGCCAGCAGCGCGTTGGGGGAGGTTTACAATGAGCAGTTCTTC
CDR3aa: CASSALGEVYNEQFF

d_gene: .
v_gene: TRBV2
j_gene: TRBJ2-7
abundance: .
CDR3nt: TGTGCCAGCATGGGGGGTATTAGGACAACCTACGAGCAGTACTTC
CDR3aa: CASMGGIRTTYEQYF

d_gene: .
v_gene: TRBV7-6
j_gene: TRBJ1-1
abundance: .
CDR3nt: TGTGCCAGCAGCTCAGGACTGGAAAACACTGAAGCTTTCTTT
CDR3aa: CASSSGLENTEAFF

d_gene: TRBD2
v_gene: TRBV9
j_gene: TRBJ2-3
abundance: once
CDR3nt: TGTGCCAGCAGCGTAGTGGGGGGGGGAGATACGCAGTATTTT
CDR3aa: CASSVVGGGDTQYF